The 17 T cell receptor beta chains listed next were all sequenced from one sample in a study of blood T cell repertoires in COVID-19. Sequenced by immunoSEQ multiplex PCR; TCRdb stores in-frame clones only, minus some. The data show 250,000 to 300,000 clones, 89% seen once. The sample comprised PBMCs or T cells enriched from blood (not recorded which). The receptors were sampled from a woman aged 45 to 65 who had been exposed to COVID-19.

This clone was found a few times. V and J are TRBV11-3 and TRBJ2-2; 7 bases agree with TRBD2. In germline, CDR1 is SGHNT, CDR2 YENEEA. CDR3 length: 15 amino acids. V was pared by 1 base and J by 1 base, with 0 bases of the junction left unmatched. Here the CDR3 DNA reads TGTGCCAGCAGCTTAGCGGGGGGGAACACCGGGGAGCTGTTTTTT. As protein: CASSLAGGNTGELFF.

The chain has TRBV9 and TRBJ2-7; perhaps TRBD2 as D (6 bases). This CDR3 contains 15 residues. Trimming pared 4 bases from V and 4 bases from J, leaving 18 bases between. Germline loops: CDR1 SGDLS, CDR2 YYNGEE. DNA for the CDR3: TGTGCCAGCAGCCCCCCCTTGCTAGCGCAATACGAGCAGTACTTC. Its protein is CASSPPLLAQYEQYF.

J is TRBJ2-7 and V is TRBV5-5; 8 nucleotides align to TRBD1. Per the germline V gene, CDR1 is SGHKS and CDR2 is YYEKEE (reference sequence). The V segment lost 0 bases and the J segment 4 bases; nucleotides outside the gene matches: 9. The CDR3 contains 16 residues. CDR3: CASSLGLAGGSYEQYF. The DNA of the CDR3 is TGTGCCAGCAGCTTGGGATTGGCAGGGGGCTCGTACGAGCAGTACTTC.

The chain joins TRBV5-1 to TRBJ2-1; a possible D gene is TRBD2 (6 bases). The CDR3 consists of 17 residues. Germline values: CDR1 SGHRS, CDR2 YFSETQ. The V gene lost 6 bases and the J gene lost 0 bases, with 19 bases spanning the gap. The CDR3, as DNA: TGCGCCAGCACCCGGCTAGCGCGGGGAAGCTCCTACAATGAGCAGTTCTTC. This gives the protein CASTRLARGSSYNEQFF.

V gene TRBV7-2 combines with J gene TRBJ1-5; 9 bases match TRBD1. The CDR3 is 13 amino acids. Trimming took 5 bases from V and 16 from J; bases not matched to a gene: 12. Looked up from germline, CDR1 is SGHTA and CDR2 is FQGNSA. This chain's CDR3 is CASSPPGQGKLHF. The CDR3 DNA reads TGTGCCAGCAGCCCCCCGGGACAGGGAAAATTACATTTT.

V and J are TRBV5-4 and TRBJ2-7; TRBD1 matches at 9 bases. Germline lookup yields CDR1 SGHNT and CDR2 YYREEE (reference sequence). The CDR3 contains 13 residues. J gave up 6 bases and V 4 bases, and 5 bases lay outside the gene matches. The CDR3 bases are TGTGCCAGCAGCCTACAGGGGGCTCGCGAGCAGTACTTC. Translation gives CASSLQGAREQYF.

The chain links TRBV3-1 (or the pseudogene TRBV3-2) to TRBJ1-1, with D possibly being TRBD1 (5 bases). The CDR3 is 15 residues long. V dropped 2 bases and J dropped 0 bases, with 10 bases sitting between them. CDR1 LGHDT and CDR2 YNNKEL come from the germline V gene (reference sequence). In DNA, the CDR3 is TGTGCCAGCAGCCAACGTCCCAGGGTGAACACTGAAGCTTTCTTT. Its protein product is CASSQRPRVNTEAFF.

This chain uses TRBV28 with TRBJ2-7, with D perhaps TRBD2 (6 bases). Trimming removed 6 bases at V and 0 bases at J, with 15 bases between. The germline CDR1 and CDR2 sequences are MDHEN and SYDVKM. CDR3 length: 15 residues. The CDR3 region is CASRPTGLSSYEQYF. CDR3 bases: TGTGCCAGCAGGCCAACGGGACTCAGCTCCTACGAGCAGTACTTC.

J is TRBJ2-1 and V is TRBV27; 10 bases are a match to TRBD2. The ends lost 2 bases at V and 5 bases at J; junction bases unmatched: 6. In germline, CDR1 is MNHEY, CDR2 SMNVEV (reference sequence). The CDR3 totals 16 residues. The DNA for the CDR3 is TGTGCCAGCAGTTTACTAGCGGGGGAAACAAACAATGAGCAGTTCTTC. Protein sequence: CASSLLAGETNNEQFF.

V and J are TRBV27 and TRBJ2-7, with 8 positions matching TRBD1. This CDR3 comprises 14 residues. The germline CDR1 and CDR2 sequences are MNHEY and SMNVEV (reference sequence). Trimming cost V 4 bases and J 3 bases; bases outside gene matches: 5. The CDR3 region is CASSSYTGGYEQYF. For the CDR3, the DNA is TGTGCCAGCAGTTCCTATACAGGGGGCTACGAGCAGTACTTC.

The V call is TRBV19, the J call TRBJ2-1, with 8 bases fitting TRBD1. This CDR3 is built from 15 residues. V was pared by 4 bases and J by 6 bases, with 8 bases of the junction left unmatched. From germline, CDR1 is LNHDA and CDR2 SQIVND (reference sequence). CDR3 loop: CASSNRGFNFNEQFF. CDR3 nucleotides: TGTGCCAGTAGTAACAGGGGGTTTAATTTCAATGAGCAGTTCTTC.

V and J are TRBV4-1 and TRBJ2-3; D may be TRBD1 (6 bases). The germline CDR1 and CDR2 sequences are MGHRA and YSYEKL. V lost 7 bases, J lost 2 bases, and 16 bases lay in between. The CDR3 runs to 15 residues. DNA for the CDR3: TGCGCCAGCACCAGGGGTCCCCTAAACACAGATACGCAGTATTTT. Its protein product is CASTRGPLNTDTQYF.

The chain carries TRBV19 and TRBJ2-5, with 9 bases matching TRBD2. The CDR3 totals 14 residues. Per germline, CDR1 LNHDA and CDR2 SQIVND (reference sequence). Trimming took 3 bases from V and 5 from J; bases not matched to a gene: 4. The CDR3 region has the DNA TGTGCCAGTAGTATCTCGGCGGGGGGGGAGACCCAGTACTTC. It specifies CASSISAGGETQYF.

A single count supports this clone. The rearrangement joins TRBV6-5 to TRBJ1-2; no definite D call. Looked up from germline, CDR1 is MNHEY and CDR2 is SVGAGI. V was clipped by 2 bases and J by 6 bases, with 7 bases between them. The CDR3 length is 12 residues. DNA for the CDR3: TGTGCCAGCAGTTACGAGGGAGATGGCTACACCTTC. Encoded protein: CASSYEGDGYTF.

The chain recombines TRBV5-4 with TRBJ1-6; D unclear. Trimming left V 4 bases short and J 7 bases short, with 9 bases between. The germline CDR1 and CDR2 sequences are SGHNT and YYREEE (reference sequence). The CDR3 contains 13 residues. CDR3 residues: CASSELGNSPLHF. CDR3 coding DNA: TGTGCCAGCAGCGAACTCGGGAATTCACCCCTCCACTTT. Full variable domain (remainder filled in from reference TRBV5-4 and TRBJ1-6): ETGVTQSPTHLIKTRGQQVTLRCSSQSGHNTVSWYQQALGQGPQFIFQYYREEENGRGNFPPRFSGLQFPNYSSELNVNALELDDSALYLCASSELGNSPLHFGNGTRLTVT.

The V and J genes are TRBV7-9 and TRBJ2-7, with a weak D call TRBD2 (5 bases). The ends were cut back, 7 bases at V and 4 bases at J, with 11 bases in the middle. This CDR3 region has 12 residues. Germline V gives CDR1 SEHNR, CDR2 FQNEAQ (reference sequence). CDR3 coding DNA: TGTGCCAGCAACCCACTAGGGTACGAGCAGTACTTC. It specifies CASNPLGYEQYF.

The V and J genes are TRBV11-3 and TRBJ1-2, with TRBD1 matching over 8 bases. Germline V gene sequence: CDR1 SGHNT, CDR2 YENEEA. The J segment lost 7 bases and the V segment lost 5 bases, leaving 18 bases of the junction unmatched. The CDR3 is 17 amino acids. The CDR3 DNA reads as TGTGCCAGCAGCCTACTTCATGGGCAGGGGGCCAAGGGTGGCTACACCTTC. As protein: CASSLLHGQGAKGGYTF.